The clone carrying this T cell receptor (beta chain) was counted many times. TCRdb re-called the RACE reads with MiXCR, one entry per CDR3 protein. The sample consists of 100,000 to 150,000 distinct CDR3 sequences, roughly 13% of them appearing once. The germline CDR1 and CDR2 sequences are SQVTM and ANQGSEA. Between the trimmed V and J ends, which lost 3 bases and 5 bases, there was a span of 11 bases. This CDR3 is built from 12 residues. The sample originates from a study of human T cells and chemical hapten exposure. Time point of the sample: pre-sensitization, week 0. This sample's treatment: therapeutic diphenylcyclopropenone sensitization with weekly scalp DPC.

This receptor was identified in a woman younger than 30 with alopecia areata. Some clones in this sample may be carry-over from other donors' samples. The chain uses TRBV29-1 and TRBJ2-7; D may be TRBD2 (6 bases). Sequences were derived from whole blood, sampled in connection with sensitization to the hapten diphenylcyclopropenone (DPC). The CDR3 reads CSVDGSGDEQYF. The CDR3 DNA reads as TGCAGCGTTGACGGGTCGGGGGACGAGCAGTACTTC.